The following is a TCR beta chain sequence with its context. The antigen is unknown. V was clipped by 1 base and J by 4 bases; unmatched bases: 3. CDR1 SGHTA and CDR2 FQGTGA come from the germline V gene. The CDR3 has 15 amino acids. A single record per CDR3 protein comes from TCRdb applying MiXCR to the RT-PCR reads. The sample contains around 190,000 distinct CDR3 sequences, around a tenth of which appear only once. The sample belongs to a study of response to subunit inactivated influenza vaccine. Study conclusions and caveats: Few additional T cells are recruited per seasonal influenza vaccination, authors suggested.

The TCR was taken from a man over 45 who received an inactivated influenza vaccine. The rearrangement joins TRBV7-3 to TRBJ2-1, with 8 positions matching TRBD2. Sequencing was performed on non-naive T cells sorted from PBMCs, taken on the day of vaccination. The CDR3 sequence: CASSLRLAIYNEQFF. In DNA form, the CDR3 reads TGTGCCAGCAGCTTAAGACTAGCGATATACAATGAGCAGTTCTTC.